This TCR beta chain was obtained from a study of cytomegalovirus exposure and HLA in healthy donors. The CDR3 is 17 residues long. V dropped 4 bases and J dropped 7; count of bases not matched to a gene: 14. Per the germline V gene, CDR1 is SGHDN and CDR2 is FVKESK. PCR primers comprised 60 Vbeta and 13 Jbeta primers. Measured with immunoSEQ multiplex PCR; TCRdb has only the in-frame clones, and not every one. The sample comprises roughly 230,000 clones, approximately 84% of which are singletons, and about 0.22% rests with the top ten. Sequencing input: PBMCs. This clonotype was obtained from a girl aged 2-10 years in good health and CMV-seronegative. The rearrangement uses TRBV14 and TRBJ2-3; 10 bases match TRBD2. The chain's CDR3 is CASSPIKLAGYSHTQYF. CDR3 sequence (DNA): TGTGCCAGCAGCCCAATTAAACTAGCGGGGTACTCCCATACGCAGTATTTT.